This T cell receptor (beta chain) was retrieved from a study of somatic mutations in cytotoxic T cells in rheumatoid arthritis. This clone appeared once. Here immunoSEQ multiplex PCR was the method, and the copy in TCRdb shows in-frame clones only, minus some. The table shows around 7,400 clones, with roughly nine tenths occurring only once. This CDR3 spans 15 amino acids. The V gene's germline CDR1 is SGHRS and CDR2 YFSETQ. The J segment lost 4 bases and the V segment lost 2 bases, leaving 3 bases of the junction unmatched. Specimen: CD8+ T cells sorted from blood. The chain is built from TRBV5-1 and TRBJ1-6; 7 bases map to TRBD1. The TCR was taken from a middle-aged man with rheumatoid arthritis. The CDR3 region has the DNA TGCGCCAGCAGCTTTTACAGGGGATATAATTCACCCCTCCACTTT. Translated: CASSFYRGYNSPLHF. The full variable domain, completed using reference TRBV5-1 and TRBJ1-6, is KAGVTQTPRYLIKTRGQQVTLSCSPISGHRSVSWYQQTPGQGLQFLFEYFSETQRNKGNFPGRFSGRQFSNSRSEMNVSTLELGDSALYLCASSFYRGYNSPLHFGNGTRLTVT.